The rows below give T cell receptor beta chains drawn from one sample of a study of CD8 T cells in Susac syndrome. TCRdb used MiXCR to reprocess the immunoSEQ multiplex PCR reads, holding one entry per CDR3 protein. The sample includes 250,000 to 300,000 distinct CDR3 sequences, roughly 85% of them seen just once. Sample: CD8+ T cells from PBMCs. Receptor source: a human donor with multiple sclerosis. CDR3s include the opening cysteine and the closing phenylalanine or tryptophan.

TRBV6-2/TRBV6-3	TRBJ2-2	CASSYSRDSNTGELFF
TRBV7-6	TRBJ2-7	CASRTGAAYEQYF
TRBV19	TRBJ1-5	CASTPRVSNQPQHF
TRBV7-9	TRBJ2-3	CALPDTTDF
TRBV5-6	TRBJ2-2	CASSSRGTGELFF
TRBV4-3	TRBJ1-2	CASSQGTGDYGYTF
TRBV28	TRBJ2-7	CASSLNLASVWKQYF
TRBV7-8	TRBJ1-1	CASSLAFGKPNTEAFF
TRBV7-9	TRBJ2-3	CASSFPTSDTQYF
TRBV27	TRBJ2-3	CASSLVLASLTDTQYF
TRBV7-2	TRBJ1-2	CASSTTGGSYGYTF
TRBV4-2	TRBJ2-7	CASSQEPPSGPYEQYF
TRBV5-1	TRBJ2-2	CASSFLLPGELFF
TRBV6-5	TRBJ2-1	CASSSLHPAPGVNEQFF
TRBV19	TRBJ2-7	CASSVEGYDEQYF
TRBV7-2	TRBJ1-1	CASSLEIIRTEAFF
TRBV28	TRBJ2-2	CASSLLAGRNTGELFF
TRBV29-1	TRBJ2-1	CSVLPDGNNEQFF
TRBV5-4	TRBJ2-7	CASSFEGNYEQYF
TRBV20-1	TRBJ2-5	CSAGGGGKETQYF
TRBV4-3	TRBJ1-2	CASSQEDGLARDGYTF
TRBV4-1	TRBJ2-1	CASSPGAVSSYNEQFF
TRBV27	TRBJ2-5	CASGVGETQYF
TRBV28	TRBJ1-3	CASSLSGAYILSGNTIYF
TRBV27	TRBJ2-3	CASRLAGSTDTQYF
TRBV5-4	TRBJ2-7	CSMGTNSYEQYF
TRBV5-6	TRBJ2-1	CASSLGPSGPYNEQFF
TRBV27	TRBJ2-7	CASSLIPQSSYEQYF
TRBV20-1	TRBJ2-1	CSARGGLLSFYNEQFF
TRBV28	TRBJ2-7	CASCLAGATSYEQYF
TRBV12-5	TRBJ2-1	CASGFRGDEQFF
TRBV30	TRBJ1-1	CAWLGGGGTEAFF
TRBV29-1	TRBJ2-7	CSVEDPGTGSYEQYF
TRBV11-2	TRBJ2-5	CASNLAGARETQYF
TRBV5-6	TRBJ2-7	CASSSPYRTQTYEQYF
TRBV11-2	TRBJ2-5	CASSLAGETQETQYF
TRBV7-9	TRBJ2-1	CASSLQSWEQFF
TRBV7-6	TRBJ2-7	CASSLAIWTSGTSEQYF
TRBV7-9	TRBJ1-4	CASSGPRVEKLFF
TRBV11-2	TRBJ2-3	CASSQSGGRKRTDTQYF
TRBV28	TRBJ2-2	CASSLWTSGRNTGELFF
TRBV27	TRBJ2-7	CASSLAGTSAYEQYF
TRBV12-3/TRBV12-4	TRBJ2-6	CASSVSGSLTF